The source of this T cell receptor beta chain is a study of blood T cell repertoires in COVID-19. Overall study: The analysed material was cDNA or gDNA that came from T cells, B-cell-depleted T cells, or PBMCs.

CDR3 length: 14 residues. Germline V lookup: CDR1 MNHEY, CDR2 SVGAGI. V dropped 5 bases and J dropped 5; count of bases not matched to a gene: 7. Per the original data handling: Amplification with reference gene primers provided the estimates of nucleated cell counts. Repertoires were generated with immunoSEQ multiplex PCR, while TCRdb's copy carries only in-frame clones and drops some. Clone size and V and J calls were adopted from that table, with D and trimming inferred from the DNA. Counted here are about 98,000 clones, roughly 80% occurring once; the ten biggest clones make up about 17%. This sequence joins TRBV6-5 and TRBJ2-7, with TRBD1 matching over 9 bases. Sequencing used peripheral blood. The clonotype comes from a man older than 75 with acute or convalescent COVID-19. In DNA form, the CDR3 reads TGTGCCAGCAGTCCCGGGACAGGGACCAACGAGCAGTACTTC. The encoded protein is CASSPGTGTNEQYF.